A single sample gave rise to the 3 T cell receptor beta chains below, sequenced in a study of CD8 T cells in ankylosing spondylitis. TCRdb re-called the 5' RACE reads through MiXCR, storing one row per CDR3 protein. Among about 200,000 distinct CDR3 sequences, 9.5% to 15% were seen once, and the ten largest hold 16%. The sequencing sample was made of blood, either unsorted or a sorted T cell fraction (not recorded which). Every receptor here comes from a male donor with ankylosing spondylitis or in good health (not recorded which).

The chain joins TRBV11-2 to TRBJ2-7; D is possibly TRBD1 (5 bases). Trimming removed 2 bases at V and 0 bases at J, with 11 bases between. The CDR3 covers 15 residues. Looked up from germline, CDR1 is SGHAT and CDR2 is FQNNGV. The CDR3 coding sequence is TGTGCCAGCAGCTTATTCCAGGGCCCCTCCTACGAGCAGTACTTC. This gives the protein CASSLFQGPSYEQYF.

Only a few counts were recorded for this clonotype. CDR3 in amino acids: CSVERADTEAFF. The CDR3 nucleotides read TGCAGCGTTGAGCGTGCAGACACTGAAGCTTTCTTT. The chain has TRBV29-1 and TRBJ1-1; the D is unclear. Trimming stripped 3 bases from V and 3 bases from J, with 8 bases between. This CDR3 is built from 12 residues. CDR1 is SQVTM and CDR2 is ANQGSEA in the germline V gene.

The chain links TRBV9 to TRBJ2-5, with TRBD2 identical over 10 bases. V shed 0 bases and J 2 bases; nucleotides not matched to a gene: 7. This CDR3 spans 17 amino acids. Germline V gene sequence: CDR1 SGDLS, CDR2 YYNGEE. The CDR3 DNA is TGTGCCAGCAGCGTAGCTCGGGGACTAGCGCCGCAAGAGACCCAGTACTTC. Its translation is CASSVARGLAPQETQYF.